This T cell receptor beta chain comes out of a study of OX40 agonist ivuxolimab in advanced cancers. At the level of the study: Dose-escalation patients' cancers were hepatocellular carcinoma, melanoma, renal cell or head and neck cancer. Partial responses were achieved by three patients, one with hepatocellular carcinoma and two with cutaneous melanoma.

Libraries were prepared by immunoSEQ multiplex PCR; TCRdb keeps only in-frame clonotypes and omits some of them. The sample contains approximately 35,000 clones, about 81% of which appear only once. This clone was counted only a few times. Its antigen is unidentified. Study conclusions and caveats: Fewer expanded clones were found on average in CD4+ than in CD8+ T cells.

The CDR3 consists of 15 residues. In germline, CDR1 is SGHVS, CDR2 FQNEAQ. J was trimmed by 5 bases and V by 6 bases; bases with no gene match: 10. The V and J genes are TRBV7-8 and TRBJ2-5; 9 bases align to TRBD2. The TCR comes from an adult with an advanced solid tumor such as melanoma, head and neck, liver or kidney cancer. The source was CD4+ or CD8+ T cells sorted from blood, collected in a trial of the OX40 agonist ivuxolimab. As DNA, the CDR3 is TGTGCCAGCAGTCTCCTGATTCTAGCGGGGGAGACCCAGTACTTC. This sequence encodes CASSLLILAGETQYF.